This entry lists 31 T cell receptor beta chains sequenced from one sample in a study of T-cell reconstitution after alpha-beta-depleted transplantation in children (dated by TCRdb to about 2016). Libraries were made using PCR. Sequencing was performed on an Illumina HiSeq 2500. TCR library preparation used molecular barcoding, with unique molecular identifiers applied to normalize quantification of the TCRbeta repertoire. TCRdb reanalyzed the raw reads on its own, using fastp at Q25 for trimming and MiXCR for clone calling, and kept in-frame beta chains. Entries that share a CDR3 protein sequence are merged under the most common genes and DNA. Here the sample has 350,000 to 450,000 distinct CDR3 sequences; 20% occur a single time. Together, the top ten hold 3.8% of the sample. Source: PBMCs from the stem cell graft donor, taken from the stem cell graft. The receptors derive from a human donor who donated a stem cell graft to a child with acute myeloid leukemia.

This clonotype was detected only a few times. The chain recombines TRBV9 with TRBJ2-2; D is undetermined. There are 16 residues in the CDR3. The V end lost 0 bases, the J end lost 0 bases, and 9 bases lay between the germline ends. Looked up from germline, CDR1 is SGDLS and CDR2 is YYNGEE. The CDR3 DNA follows: TGTGCCAGCAGCGTAGACCCGATAACGAACACCGGGGAGCTGTTTTTT. Translation gives CASSVDPITNTGELFF.

This clonotype was seen a few times. This rearrangement joins TRBV12-3 or TRBV12-4 to TRBJ2-5, with TRBD1 identical over 8 bases. Germline trimming cut 4 bases from V and 4 bases from J; bases unmatched to any gene: 5. CDR3 length equals 14 residues. The CDR3 is CASSSRQGRETQYF. The DNA for the CDR3 is TGTGCCAGCAGTTCGAGACAGGGGAGAGAGACCCAGTACTTC.

This clonotype was picked up a small number of times. The rearrangement joins TRBV6-1 to TRBJ2-7, with D hard to call. In germline, CDR1 is MNHNS, CDR2 SASEGT. The CDR3 covers 16 residues. Trimming stripped 6 bases from V and 1 base from J, with 19 bases between. CDR3 sequence (DNA): TGTGCCAGCAGCCGAGAACCGAATCGAGCATCCTACGAGCAGTACTTC. As protein: CASSREPNRASYEQYF.

The chain is built from TRBV3-1 and TRBJ2-3; 13 nucleotides line up with TRBD2. Germline values: CDR1 LGHDT, CDR2 YNNKEL (reference sequence). The V segment lost 4 bases and the J segment 0 bases; nucleotides outside the gene matches: 7. The CDR3 spans 18 residues. CDR3 DNA sequence: TGTGCCAGCAGCCGTGGACTAGCGGGAGCTCCTAGCACAGATACGCAGTATTTT. This sequence encodes CASSRGLAGAPSTDTQYF.

This clonotype was picked up a small number of times. The rearrangement joins TRBV15 to TRBJ1-5, with a weak D call TRBD1 (6 bases). Trimming took 1 base from V and 3 from J, leaving 13 bases between them. Per germline, CDR1 LNHNV and CDR2 YYDKDF (reference sequence). CDR3 length: 16 residues. The DNA of the CDR3 is TGTGCCACCAGCAGAGTCGGGACATTCCCCAATCAGCCCCAGCATTTT. Protein: CATSRVGTFPNQPQHF.

The chain couples TRBV24-1 to TRBJ2-3, with 8 nucleotides matching TRBD2. The V gene's germline CDR1 is KGHDR and CDR2 SFDVKD. After removal of 4 bases from V and 2 bases from J, the junction contained 13 bases not matched to a gene. The CDR3 is 18 amino acids. The CDR3 DNA is TGTGCCACCAGTGACTGGAACAAACTAGCGGAAAACACAGATACGCAGTATTTT. This sequence encodes CATSDWNKLAENTDTQYF.

The chain carries TRBV28 and TRBJ2-1; D remains ambiguous. Germline lookup yields CDR1 MDHEN and CDR2 SYDVKM. The V end was cut by 4 bases, the J end by 4 bases, with 5 bases between. This CDR3 has 12 residues. The CDR3 region is CASSYFYNEQFF. Written as DNA, the CDR3 is TGTGCCAGCAGTTACTTTTACAATGAGCAGTTCTTC.

The chain couples TRBV10-3 to TRBJ2-3; perhaps TRBD1 as D (5 bases). Germline V gives CDR1 ENHRY, CDR2 SYGVKD. CDR3 size: 15 residues. The V gene lost 2 bases and the J gene lost 6 bases, with 15 bases spanning the gap. The CDR3 reads CAISEKGAWRDTQYF. As DNA, the CDR3 is TGTGCCATCAGTGAGAAAGGGGCTTGGCGGGATACGCAGTATTTT.

This clonotype was found many times. This chain uses TRBV24-1 with TRBJ1-2, with D possibly matching TRBD1 (5 bases). CDR3 size: 13 residues. Germline V gives CDR1 KGHDR, CDR2 SFDVKD. Trimming stripped 5 bases from V and 6 bases from J, with 12 bases between. CDR3 in DNA: TGTGCCACCAGTGGGGGCCGAGGCGATGGCTACACCTTC. Amino acid sequence: CATSGGRGDGYTF.

The rearrangement joins TRBV7-2 to TRBJ2-1, with D perhaps TRBD1 or TRBD2 (6 bases each). The CDR3 is 15 amino acids. The germline V gene encodes CDR1 SGHTA and CDR2 FQGNSA. Trimming left V 1 base short and J 7 bases short, with 14 bases between. The DNA of the CDR3 is TGTGCCAGCAGCTTAGGTGTTCAGGGGAGGAATGAGCAGTTCTTC. Its translation is CASSLGVQGRNEQFF.

This clonotype was counted at least ten times. The chain combines TRBV5-1 with TRBJ2-7; 10 bases agree with TRBD2. The CDR3 has 16 amino acids. V gave up 5 bases and J gave up 6 bases; unmatched junction bases: 14. Germline CDR1 is SGHRS and CDR2 is YFSETQ. The CDR3 bases are TGCGCCAGCAGTTCGGATCCTAGCGGGAGTTACACCGAGCAGTACTTC. This sequence encodes CASSSDPSGSYTEQYF.

This clonotype is classed as medium-sized (0.01 to 0.1%). The genes are TRBV4-2 and TRBJ2-1; 7 positions match TRBD2. Germline CDR1 is LGHNA and CDR2 is YNFKEQ. This CDR3 comprises 16 residues. With V trimmed by 0 bases and J by 7 bases, 9 bases remained unmatched. As DNA, the CDR3 is TGTGCCAGCAGCCAAGATCGGGGGGAGCCGTCAAATGAGCAGTTCTTC. Its translation: CASSQDRGEPSNEQFF.

With respect to this clonotype: The CDR3 end shows no conserved phenylalanine or tryptophan, and so a read error is likely. J is TRBJ2-7 and V is TRBV10-3; D is unresolved. This CDR3 comprises 12 residues. Deletions cut 3 bases from V and 1 base from J, with 4 bases between. Per the germline V gene, CDR1 is ENHRY and CDR2 is SYGVKD. The CDR3 spells CAISEGSYEQYY. The CDR3 coding sequence is TGTGCCATCAGTGAAGGGTCCTACGAGCAGTACTAC.

The sample holds a few counts of this clonotype. The CDR3: CATSSSGSYTDTQYF. DNA for the CDR3: TGTGCCACCAGCAGCAGCGGGAGTTATACAGATACGCAGTATTTT. The J gene is TRBJ2-3, the V gene TRBV15; 8 nucleotides align to TRBD2. CDR1 and CDR2 (germline): LNHNV, YYDKDF (reference sequence). With 3 bases clipped from V and 3 bases from J, the junction kept 5 bases outside the gene matches. The CDR3 totals 15 residues.

This chain uses TRBV4-3 with TRBJ1-6, with 7 bases fitting TRBD1. Germline loops: CDR1 LGHNA, CDR2 YSLEER. This CDR3 is built from 16 residues. V shed 1 base and J 7 bases; nucleotides not matched to a gene: 7. The CDR3 DNA reads as TGCGCCAGCAGCCAAGTCGCCGACAGGGAGAATTCACCCCTCCACTTT. Amino acids: CASSQVADRENSPLHF.

The J gene is TRBJ2-1, the V gene TRBV10-3; unclear D gene. This CDR3 spans 15 amino acids. Trimming shortened V by 0 bases and J by 4 bases, and 10 bases separated the two germline ends. CDR1 ENHRY and CDR2 SYGVKD come from the germline V gene. CDR3 sequence: CAISESTKGYNEQFF. The CDR3 DNA follows: TGTGCCATCAGTGAGTCGACGAAGGGATACAATGAGCAGTTCTTC.

This clonotype has more than one count but fewer than ten. The chain is built from TRBV5-1 and TRBJ2-2; 7 bases match TRBD1. The V gene end was trimmed by 10 bases and the J gene end by 4 bases; junction bases not matched to a gene: 7. Germline-derived CDR1 and CDR2 are SGHRS and YFSETQ. CDR3 size: 13 residues. The CDR3 bases are TGCGCCGTCGGGACAGACTTCACCGGGGAGCTGTTTTTT. As protein: CAVGTDFTGELFF.

This clonotype came up many times. V usage is TRBV12-3 or TRBV12-4 and J usage is TRBJ1-5; the D gene is possibly TRBD1 (5 bases). CDR3 length: 16 residues. V was cut by 5 bases and J by 0 bases, with 14 bases left in between. The CDR3 here is CASSPTPRVSNQPQHF. The CDR3, as DNA: TGTGCCAGCAGTCCCACGCCCAGGGTTAGCAATCAGCCCCAGCATTTT.

This chain joins TRBV6-1 and TRBJ2-2; D call uncertain. Between the trimmed V and J ends, which lost 8 bases and 0 bases, there was a span of 13 bases. The CDR3 is 15 residues long. Germline CDR1 MNHNS, CDR2 SASEGT. The CDR3 nucleotides read TGTGCCAGCCGAAGTTCCCATCCGAACACCGGGGAGCTGTTTTTT. Encoded protein: CASRSSHPNTGELFF.

This clonotype occurred a few times. The DNA of the CDR3 is TGTGCCAGCAGTTACCTGAATAAGGGACTAAGGGGGCAGTTCTTC. This encodes CASSYLNKGLRGQFF. The genes are TRBV6-5 and TRBJ2-1; TRBD2 matches at 7 bases. The germline V gene encodes CDR1 MNHEY and CDR2 SVGAGI. The V and J ends lost 2 bases and 12 bases, in that order; junction bases with no gene match: 13. The CDR3 contains 15 residues.

This clonotype has a handful of counts. V gene TRBV4-1 combines with J gene TRBJ2-7; tentatively, D is TRBD1 or TRBD2 (5 bases each). CDR1 MGHRA and CDR2 YSYEKL come from the germline V gene. Trimming cost V 3 bases and J 2 bases, with 17 bases left between them. This CDR3 has 16 amino acids. CDR3 amino acids: CASSHYSGTATYEQYF. The DNA for the CDR3 is TGCGCCAGCAGCCACTACTCCGGGACGGCGACCTACGAGCAGTACTTC.

The chain has TRBV29-1 and TRBJ2-5; the match to TRBD2 covers 7 bases. CDR3 length: 13 amino acids. With 3 bases clipped from V and 4 bases from J, the junction kept 5 bases outside the gene matches. CDR1 and CDR2 from the germline V gene are SQVTM and ANQGSEA. Written as DNA, the CDR3 is TGCAGCGTTGAGCGGGAGCCCCGAGAGACCCAGTACTTC. This encodes CSVEREPRETQYF.

This clonotype was seen only a few times. The chain has TRBV7-9 and TRBJ2-7, with TRBD2 identical over 9 bases. The length of the CDR3 is 17 residues. Germline CDR1 and CDR2: SEHNR and FQNEAQ (reference sequence). Trimming cost V 6 bases and J 7 bases; bases outside gene matches: 19. CDR3 bases: TGTGCCAGCAGTTACAACAGGGTGTCTAGCGGGACGGGGGAGCAGTACTTC. Translated, it gives CASSYNRVSSGTGEQYF.

V is TRBV3-1 and J is TRBJ1-6; D might be TRBD1 (5 bases). The CDR3 contains 21 residues. Germline lookup yields CDR1 LGHDT and CDR2 YNNKEL (reference sequence). Trimming took off 3 bases at V and 7 bases at J, with 31 bases between the two ends. The CDR3 reads CASSHTLGEGMRGKLNSPLHF. CDR3 sequence (DNA): TGTGCCAGCAGCCATACCCTGGGGGAGGGTATGCGGGGGAAATTAAATTCACCCCTCCACTTT.

This clonotype has ten or more counts. DNA for the CDR3: TGTGCCAGCAGCCGAGCGAAGGGAGAGACCCAGTACTTC. This sequence encodes CASSRAKGETQYF. The rearrangement uses TRBV12-3 or TRBV12-4 and TRBJ2-5; D call uncertain. Trimming left V 6 bases short and J 4 bases short, with 12 bases between. The CDR3 is 13 residues long.

This clonotype was recorded many times. The chain links TRBV20-1 to TRBJ2-5; TRBD1 or TRBD2 may be the D gene (5 bases each). Trimming took 3 bases from V and 2 from J, leaving 13 bases between them. The CDR3 consists of 14 residues. CDR1 and CDR2 (germline): DFQATT, SNEGSKA (reference sequence). CDR3 sequence (DNA): TGCAGTGCTAGCCACCGGGACCCTCAAGAGACCCAGTACTTC. Residues: CSASHRDPQETQYF.

The V call is TRBV5-5, the J call TRBJ2-7; D unresolved. The length of the CDR3 is 13 residues. V was trimmed by 0 bases and J by 5 bases, leaving 9 bases between them. The germline V gene has CDR1 SGHKS and CDR2 YYEKEE (reference sequence). CDR3 region: CASSLVGNDEQYF. CDR3 DNA sequence: TGTGCCAGCAGCTTGGTAGGGAACGACGAGCAGTACTTC.

The genes are TRBV7-3 and TRBJ2-2; maybe TRBD1 (6 bases). CDR3 size: 12 residues. Germline CDR1 reads SGHTA; CDR2 reads FQGTGA. The ends were cut back, 5 bases at V and 7 bases at J, with 8 bases in the middle. CDR3 sequence reads: CASSAQGGELFF. CDR3 nucleotide sequence: TGTGCCAGCAGCGCACAGGGCGGGGAGCTGTTTTTT.

This clonotype was seen ten or more times. This chain joins TRBV20-1 and TRBJ2-1; 12 bases agree with TRBD2. The CDR3 sequence is 15 residues long. CDR1 and CDR2 from the germline V gene are DFQATT and SNEGSKA (reference sequence). Trimming cost V 3 bases and J 7 bases; bases outside gene matches: 7. CDR3: CSARPSGRVRNEQFF. The DNA for the CDR3 is TGCAGTGCTAGGCCTAGCGGGAGGGTGAGGAATGAGCAGTTCTTC.

The chain uses TRBV7-9 and TRBJ2-1; 9 nucleotides line up with TRBD1. This CDR3 spans 15 amino acids. The V gene end was trimmed by 6 bases and the J gene end by 4 bases; junction bases not matched to a gene: 7. The V gene's germline CDR1 is SEHNR and CDR2 FQNEAQ (reference sequence). The CDR3 loop is CASSGQGRKYNEQFF. Here the CDR3 DNA reads TGTGCCAGCAGTGGACAGGGGAGAAAGTACAATGAGCAGTTCTTC.

This clonotype was seen ten or more times. The chain links TRBV29-1 to TRBJ1-2; 7 bases map to TRBD1. CDR1 SQVTM and CDR2 ANQGSEA come from the germline V gene. CDR3 length: 13 amino acids. The J segment lost 4 bases and the V segment lost 4 bases, leaving 6 bases of the junction unmatched. The CDR3 spells CSVGGGGAYGYTF. In DNA form, the CDR3 reads TGCAGCGTTGGTGGAGGGGGCGCCTATGGCTACACCTTC.